These 14 T cell receptor beta chains came from one sample sequenced in a study of cytomegalovirus exposure and HLA in healthy donors (dated by TCRdb to about 2017). Library generation was performed with the immunoSEQ multiplex PCR assay. For the multiplex PCR, a mixture combining 60 forward primers for TCR Vbeta segments and 13 reverse primers for TCR Jbeta segments was used. TCRdb stores this immuneACCESS table with in-frame sequences only. Part of the clones is absent; in the studies checked, under half of the shortfall reflects unresolved V genes, and no reason is known for the rest. This sample gives some 120,000 clones in total; about four fifths of them show up just once. The ten largest make up roughly 4.3% of the sample. The sample was PBMCs. The receptors originated from a man aged 25-45 years in good health and CMV-seropositive.

This rearrangement joins TRBV6-4 to TRBJ2-1; 8 bases line up with TRBD2. In germline, CDR1 is MRHNA, CDR2 SNTAGT. The CDR3 is made up of 15 amino acids. V dropped 4 bases and J dropped 5; count of bases not matched to a gene: 7. The CDR3 sequence is CASSGVAGNHNEQFF. CDR3 in DNA: TGTGCCAGCAGTGGAGTAGCGGGAAATCACAATGAGCAGTTCTTC.

The rearrangement links TRBV4-3 to TRBJ1-2; TRBD1 aligns across 8 bases. Trimming at V came to 2 bases and at J to 4 bases, leaving 6 bases not matched to a gene. Germline V CDR1 and CDR2: LGHNA, YSLEER. This CDR3 spans 15 amino acids. Here the CDR3 DNA reads TGCGCCAGCAGCCAATACACAGGGGGTGGCTATGGCTACACCTTC. As protein: CASSQYTGGGYGYTF.

This clone was found once. The junction differs from germline at one of its ends, possibly a read error. The chain joins TRBV18 to TRBJ2-6; 9 positions match TRBD1. CDR1 and CDR2 from the germline V gene are KGHSH and LQKENI. The CDR3 length is 17 residues. The CDR3 DNA follows: TGTGCCAGCTCAGCTGACAGGGGGAACTCTGGGGCCAACGGCCTGACTTTC. Protein product: CASSADRGNSGANGLTF.

The chain joins TRBV7-6 to TRBJ2-2; 11 bases map to TRBD2. CDR3 size: 18 residues. The J segment lost 0 bases and the V segment lost 5 bases, leaving 8 bases of the junction unmatched. Germline V lookup: CDR1 SGHVS, CDR2 FNYEAQ. The DNA of the CDR3 is TGTGCCAGCAGCCCTGTACTAGCGGGAGCTGCGAACACCGGGGAGCTGTTTTTT. Protein sequence: CASSPVLAGAANTGELFF.

As DNA, the CDR3 is TGTGCCAGCAGTGAAGTCGATCCTAGCCCCTGGCAGTATTTT. Encoded protein: CASSEVDPSPWQYF. The chain employs TRBV6-1 and TRBJ2-3; weak D call: TRBD2 (5 bases). Trimming took 1 base from V and 11 from J, leaving 16 bases between them. This CDR3 spans 14 amino acids. Germline CDR1 reads MNHNS; CDR2 reads SASEGT.

This clone was counted only a few times. The chain uses TRBV5-1 and TRBJ1-3; possible D gene TRBD1, 6 bases. This CDR3 has 14 amino acids. Germline V lookup: CDR1 SGHRS, CDR2 YFSETQ. Between the trimmed V and J ends, which lost 4 bases and 5 bases, there was a span of 13 bases. CDR3 amino acids: CASSPVGARNTIYF. The CDR3 region has the DNA TGCGCCAGCAGCCCGGTGGGGGCGAGAAACACCATATATTTT.

This clone was seen only a few times. The rearrangement uses TRBV2 and TRBJ2-7, with D maybe TRBD2 (6 bases). This CDR3 is built from 12 residues. Trimming stripped 3 bases from V and 9 bases from J, with 12 bases between. The germline gives CDR1 SNHLY, CDR2 FYNNEI. The CDR3 bases are TGTGCCAGCAGTGACGGGACTCGGCGGCAGTACTTC. Amino acids: CASSDGTRRQYF.

This chain joins TRBV19 and TRBJ1-2; D unresolved. The CDR3 sequence is 13 residues long. From germline, CDR1 is LNHDA and CDR2 SQIVND (reference sequence). Between the trimmed V and J ends, which lost 6 bases and 2 bases, there was a span of 10 bases. Here the CDR3 DNA reads TGTGCCAGTAGCCTAGGTGGGAACTATGGCTACACCTTC. Translation gives CASSLGGNYGYTF.

This chain connects TRBV7-2 to TRBJ2-5, with D perhaps TRBD2 (6 bases). V lost 9 bases to trimming and J lost 5 bases, with 19 bases between them. The CDR3 length is 14 residues. Per the germline V gene, CDR1 is SGHTA and CDR2 is FQGNSA. CDR3 nucleotides: TGTGCCAGTCGGCAGAGTAGCGGTTTGGAGACCCAGTACTTC. It encodes CASRQSSGLETQYF.

This chain uses TRBV2 with TRBJ2-7, with 9 bases matching TRBD2. The CDR3 runs to 15 residues. The V gene end was trimmed by 6 bases and the J gene end by 7 bases; junction bases not matched to a gene: 13. Looked up from germline, CDR1 is SNHLY and CDR2 is FYNNEI. The CDR3 loop is CASRPIAGAKWEQYF. CDR3 in DNA: TGTGCCAGCAGACCTATAGCGGGAGCGAAATGGGAGCAGTACTTC.

The chain carries TRBV7-2 and TRBJ1-6; weak D call: TRBD1 (5 bases). The CDR3 is 15 amino acids. V lost 5 bases and J lost 6, with 14 bases in between. Germline values: CDR1 SGHTA, CDR2 FQGNSA. CDR3: CASSTSGKGNSPLHF. The CDR3 DNA is TGTGCCAGCAGCACATCAGGGAAGGGTAATTCACCCCTCCACTTT.

V is TRBV6-1 and J is TRBJ1-2; D possibly corresponds to TRBD1 (6 bases). The germline V gene has CDR1 MNHNS and CDR2 SASEGT. The CDR3 is 15 amino acids. The V end lost 2 bases, the J end lost 5 bases, and 15 bases lay between the germline ends. The CDR3 loop reads CASSEYGGASYGYTF. CDR3 DNA: TGTGCCAGCAGTGAATATGGGGGGGCGTCTTATGGCTACACCTTC.

The genes are TRBV9 and TRBJ1-5; weak D call: TRBD1 (6 bases). The CDR3 length is 13 residues. Germline lookup yields CDR1 SGDLS and CDR2 YYNGEE. V shed 7 bases and J shed 2 bases, with 10 bases lying between them. This chain's CDR3 is CASPAGGNQPQHF. CDR3 sequence (DNA): TGTGCCAGCCCCGCAGGGGGCAATCAGCCCCAGCATTTT.

The chain is built from TRBV9 and TRBJ2-3; TRBD2 matches 12 bases. Germline V gene data show CDR1 as SGDLS and CDR2 as YYNGEE. The CDR3 runs 16 residues. Trimming at V came to 5 bases and at J to 1 base, leaving 5 bases not matched to a gene. As DNA, the CDR3 is TGTGCCAGCAGTGCGACTAGCGGGAGTGGCACAGATACGCAGTATTTT. This sequence encodes CASSATSGSGTDTQYF.